This entry lists 2 T cell receptor beta chains sequenced from one sample in a study of graft-versus-host responses after intestinal transplantation. The method was immunoSEQ multiplex PCR; TCRdb's version includes in-frame clones alone and lacks a portion of them. The sample comprises around 16,000 clones, 80% to 90% of which are singletons, and 5% to 6.5% rests with the top ten. The specimen was PBMCs, collected approximately 110 days after intestinal transplant. The receptors derive from a human patient who received an intestinal transplant, so some T cells may come from the graft donor.

The J gene is TRBJ2-7, the V gene TRBV29-1; weak D call: TRBD2 (6 bases). Germline CDR1 SQVTM, CDR2 ANQGSEA. V was clipped by 0 bases and J by 0 bases, with 15 bases between them. The CDR3 runs to 16 residues. DNA of the CDR3: TGCAGCGTTGAAGAAAGGGGCGGGGTAACCTCCTACGAGCAGTACTTC. Residues: CSVEERGGVTSYEQYF.

The rearrangement uses TRBV12-5 and TRBJ2-2, with D tentatively TRBD2 (5 bases). The CDR3 spans 16 residues. Germline CDR1 is LGHNT and CDR2 is FRNRAP. Trimming left V 0 bases short and J 0 bases short, with 8 bases between. The CDR3 sequence is CASGLVRTSNTGELFF. The CDR3 nucleotides read TGTGCTAGTGGTTTGGTTAGGACTTCGAACACCGGGGAGCTGTTTTTT.